The rows below give T cell receptor beta chains drawn from one sample of a study of cytomegalovirus exposure and HLA in healthy donors. Generated by immunoSEQ multiplex PCR, the TCRdb table keeps only in-frame clones and is missing some. The repertoire holds some 210,000 clones, with 60% to 80% as singletons. Sequencing input: PBMCs. The receptor set was obtained from a woman in her twenties or thirties in good health and CMV-seropositive. CDR3s include the opening cysteine and the closing phenylalanine or tryptophan. A D gene is named only where the DNA matches it firmly. Size is omitted from some rows. Given values are once, few, many or a class for expanded clones.

>-|TRBJ2-7|-|TRBV29-1
TGCAGCATGAGGGCAGTTTCCTACGAGCAGTACTTC
CSMRAVSYEQYF
>-|TRBJ1-2|-|TRBV4-2
TGTGCCAGCAGCCAGGGGGCTGACTATGGCTACACCTTC
CASSQGADYGYTF
>-|TRBJ2-3|TRBD1|TRBV30
TGTGCCTGGAGTCCCAGGGGGCGATCAAGCACAGATACGCAGTATTTT
CAWSPRGRSSTDTQYF
>-|TRBJ2-3|-|TRBV7-2
TGTGCCAGCAGCTTAGACCCCGCCGCGGATACGCAGTATTTT
CASSLDPAADTQYF
>-|TRBJ2-3|TRBD1|TRBV7-3
TGTGCCAGCAGCTTTGACAGGGCAACAGATACGCAGTATTTT
CASSFDRATDTQYF
>-|TRBJ2-7|TRBD1|TRBV20-1
TGCAGTGCTAGGGGACAGATCGAGCAGTACTTC
CSARGQIEQYF
>-|TRBJ1-2|-|TRBV6-1
TGTGCCAGCAGTGGGGGGGGGCTCAGGGGCTACACCTTC
CASSGGGLRGYTF
>-|TRBJ1-6|-|TRBV4-2
TGTGCCAGCAGCCCCGAGCTGGTTTCACCCCTCCACTTT
CASSPELVSPLHF
>-|TRBJ1-3|-|TRBV10-3
TGTGCCATCAGTGAGCTCCCACAGGACCGGGACTACTCTGGAAACACCATATATTTT
CAISELPQDRDYSGNTIYF
>-|TRBJ1-3|TRBD1|TRBV6-5
TGTGCCAGCAGTTACTCCGGGACAGGGGGAAACACCATATATTTT
CASSYSGTGGNTIYF
>once|TRBJ2-2|TRBD2|TRBV19
TGTGCCAGTAGTGGGGGGGTTACCGGGGAGCTGTTTTTT
CASSGGVTGELFF
>-|TRBJ1-1|-|TRBV2
TGTGCCAGCAGTTTGGGTATAGGGGCCTGGGGCACTGAAGCTTTCTTT
CASSLGIGAWGTEAFF
>-|TRBJ2-7|-|TRBV28
TGTGCCAGCAGGGAACAGGGCTACGAGCAGTACTTC
CASREQGYEQYF
>-|TRBJ1-2|-|TRBV4-3
TGCGCCAGCAGCCAAGAATTTGCCAGAAACTATGGCTACACCTTC
CASSQEFARNYGYTF
>-|TRBJ1-3|-|TRBV30
TGTGCCTGGACCATACAGAGAAACACCATATATTTT
CAWTIQRNTIYF
>-|TRBJ2-1|TRBD2|TRBV11-2
TGTGCCAGCAGCCGCCAACTAGCGGCTTCTACAAATGAGCAGTTCTTC
CASSRQLAASTNEQFF
>-|TRBJ1-1|TRBD1|TRBV29-1
TGCAGCGGACGTAGGACAGGGACAATTGAAGCTTTCTTT
CSGRRTGTIEAFF